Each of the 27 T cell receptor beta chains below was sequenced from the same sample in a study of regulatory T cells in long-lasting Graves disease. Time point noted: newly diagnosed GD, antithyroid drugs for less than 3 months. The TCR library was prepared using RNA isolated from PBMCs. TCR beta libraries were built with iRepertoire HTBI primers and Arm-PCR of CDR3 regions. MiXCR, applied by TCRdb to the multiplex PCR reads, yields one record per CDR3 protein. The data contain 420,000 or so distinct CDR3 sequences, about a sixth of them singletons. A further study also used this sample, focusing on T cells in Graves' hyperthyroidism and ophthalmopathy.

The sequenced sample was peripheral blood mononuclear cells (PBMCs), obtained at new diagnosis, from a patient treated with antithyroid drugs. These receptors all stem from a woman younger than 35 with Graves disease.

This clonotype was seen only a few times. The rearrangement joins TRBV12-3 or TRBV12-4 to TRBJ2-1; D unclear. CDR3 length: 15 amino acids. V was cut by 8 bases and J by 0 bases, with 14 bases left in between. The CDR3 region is CASGGGPSSYNEQFF. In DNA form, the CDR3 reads TGTGCCAGCGGCGGCGGACCATCCTCCTACAATGAGCAGTTCTTC.

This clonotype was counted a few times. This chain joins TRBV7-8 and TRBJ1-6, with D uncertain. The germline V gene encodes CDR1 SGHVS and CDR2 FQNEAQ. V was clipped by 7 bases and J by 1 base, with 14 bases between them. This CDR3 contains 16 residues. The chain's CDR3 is CASTTPEGSYNSPLHF. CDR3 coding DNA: TGTGCCAGCACCACCCCCGAGGGATCCTATAATTCACCCCTCCACTTT.

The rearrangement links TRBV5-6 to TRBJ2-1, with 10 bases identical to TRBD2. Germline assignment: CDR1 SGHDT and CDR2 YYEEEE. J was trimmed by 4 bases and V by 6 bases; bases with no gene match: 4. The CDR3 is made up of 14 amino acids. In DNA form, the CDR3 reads TGTGCCAGCACCGGGACTAGCGCATACAATGAGCAGTTCTTC. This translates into CASTGTSAYNEQFF.

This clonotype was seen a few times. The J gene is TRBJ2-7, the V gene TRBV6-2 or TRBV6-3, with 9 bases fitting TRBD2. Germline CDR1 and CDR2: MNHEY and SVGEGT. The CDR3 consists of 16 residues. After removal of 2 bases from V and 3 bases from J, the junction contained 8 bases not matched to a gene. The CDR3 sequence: CASSYDLGGRGYEQYF. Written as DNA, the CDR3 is TGTGCCAGCAGTTACGATCTGGGCGGGAGGGGCTACGAGCAGTACTTC.

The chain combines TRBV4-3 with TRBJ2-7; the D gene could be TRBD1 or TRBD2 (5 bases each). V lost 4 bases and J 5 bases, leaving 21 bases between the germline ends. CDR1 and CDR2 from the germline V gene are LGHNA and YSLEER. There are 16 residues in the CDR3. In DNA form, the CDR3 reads TGCGCCAGCAGCCCTCGGCCGGGGACCGCGGGCCACGAGCAGTACTTC. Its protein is CASSPRPGTAGHEQYF.

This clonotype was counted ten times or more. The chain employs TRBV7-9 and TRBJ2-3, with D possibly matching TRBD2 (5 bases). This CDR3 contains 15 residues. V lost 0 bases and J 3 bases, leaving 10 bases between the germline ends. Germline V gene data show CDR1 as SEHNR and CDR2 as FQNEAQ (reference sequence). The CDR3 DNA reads TGTGCCAGCAGCTTAGCGGGAGTGGCGACAGATACGCAGTATTTT. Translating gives CASSLAGVATDTQYF.

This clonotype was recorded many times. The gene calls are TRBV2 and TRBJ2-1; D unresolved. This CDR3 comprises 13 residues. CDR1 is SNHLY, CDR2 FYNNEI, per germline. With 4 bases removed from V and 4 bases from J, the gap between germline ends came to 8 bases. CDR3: CASSAPTYNEQFF. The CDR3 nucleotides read TGTGCCAGCAGTGCTCCTACGTACAATGAGCAGTTCTTC. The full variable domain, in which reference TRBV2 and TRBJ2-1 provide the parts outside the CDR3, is EPEVTQTPSHQVTQMGQEVILRCVPISNHLYFYWYRQILGQKVEFLVSFYNNEISEKSEIFDDQFSVERPDGSNFTLKIRSTKLEDSAMYFCASSAPTYNEQFFGPGTRLTVL.

The CDR3 DNA sequence: TGTGCCAGCAGTTACTCGAAGGCAGGGGACTCCTACGAGCAGTACTTC. This gives the protein CASSYSKAGDSYEQYF. The chain links TRBV6-2 or TRBV6-3 to TRBJ2-7, with D perhaps matching TRBD1 (6 bases). The V and J ends lost 0 bases and 0 bases respectively, with 12 bases between them. Germline CDR1 MNHEY, CDR2 SVGEGT. The CDR3 contains 16 residues.

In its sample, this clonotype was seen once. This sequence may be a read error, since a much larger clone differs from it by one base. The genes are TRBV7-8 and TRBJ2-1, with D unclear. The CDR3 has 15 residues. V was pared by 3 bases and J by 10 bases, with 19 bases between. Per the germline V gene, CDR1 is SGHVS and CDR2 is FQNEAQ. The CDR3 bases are TGTGCCAGCAGCTTTAATCCCATCCAGATACACGAGCAGTTCTTC. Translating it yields CASSFNPIQIHEQFF.

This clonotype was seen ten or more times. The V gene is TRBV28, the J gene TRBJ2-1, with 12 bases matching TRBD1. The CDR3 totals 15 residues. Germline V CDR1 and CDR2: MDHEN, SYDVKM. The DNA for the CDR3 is TGTGCTACCAACCTGCCCGGGACAGGGGGCACTGAGCAGTTCTTC. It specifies CATNLPGTGGTEQFF.

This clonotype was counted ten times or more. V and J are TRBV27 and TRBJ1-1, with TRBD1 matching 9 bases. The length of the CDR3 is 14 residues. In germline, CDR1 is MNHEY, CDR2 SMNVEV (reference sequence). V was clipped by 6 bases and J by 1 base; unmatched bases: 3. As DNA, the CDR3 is TGTGCCAGCAGAACAGGGGGCCCGAACACTGAAGCTTTCTTT. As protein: CASRTGGPNTEAFF.

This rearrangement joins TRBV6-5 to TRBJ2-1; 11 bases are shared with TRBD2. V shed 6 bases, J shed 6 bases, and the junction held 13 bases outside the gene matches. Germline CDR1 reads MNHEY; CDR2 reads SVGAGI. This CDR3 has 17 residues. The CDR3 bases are TGTGCCAGCAGCCTACGACCGAGGCTAGCGGGAGGCAATGAGCAGTTCTTC. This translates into CASSLRPRLAGGNEQFF.

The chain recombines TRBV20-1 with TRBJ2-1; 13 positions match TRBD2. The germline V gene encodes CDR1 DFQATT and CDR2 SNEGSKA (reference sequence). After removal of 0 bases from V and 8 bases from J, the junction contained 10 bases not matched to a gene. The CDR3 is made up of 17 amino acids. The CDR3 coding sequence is TGCAGTGCTAGAGATAACCGACTAGCGGGAGGATTCTATGAGCAGTTCTTC. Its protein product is CSARDNRLAGGFYEQFF.

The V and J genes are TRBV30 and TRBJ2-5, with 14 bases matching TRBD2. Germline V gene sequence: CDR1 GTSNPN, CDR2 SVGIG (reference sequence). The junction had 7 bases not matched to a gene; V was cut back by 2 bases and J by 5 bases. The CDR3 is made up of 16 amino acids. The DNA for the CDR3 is TGTGCCTGGAGTCCCGGACTAGCGGGAGGAGTGGAGACCCAGTACTTC. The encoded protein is CAWSPGLAGGVETQYF.

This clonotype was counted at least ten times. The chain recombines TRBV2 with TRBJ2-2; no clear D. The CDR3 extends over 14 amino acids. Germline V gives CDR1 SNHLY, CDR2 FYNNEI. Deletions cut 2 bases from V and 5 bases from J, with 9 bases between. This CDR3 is CASSETVYTGELFF. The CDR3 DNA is TGTGCCAGCAGTGAAACGGTGTATACCGGGGAGCTGTTTTTT.

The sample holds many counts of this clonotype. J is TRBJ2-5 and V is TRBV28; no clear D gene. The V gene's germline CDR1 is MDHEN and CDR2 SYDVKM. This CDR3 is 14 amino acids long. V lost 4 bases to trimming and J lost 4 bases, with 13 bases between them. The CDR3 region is CASSSRRLGETQYF. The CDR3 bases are TGTGCCAGCAGTTCACGAAGGCTGGGAGAGACCCAGTACTTC.

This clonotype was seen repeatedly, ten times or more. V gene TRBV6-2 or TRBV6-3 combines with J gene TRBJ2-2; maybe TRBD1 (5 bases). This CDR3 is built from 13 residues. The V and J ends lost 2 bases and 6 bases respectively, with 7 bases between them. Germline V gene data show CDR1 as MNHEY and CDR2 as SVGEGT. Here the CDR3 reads CASSYQGAGELFF. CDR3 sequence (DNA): TGTGCCAGCAGTTACCAAGGGGCCGGGGAGCTGTTTTTT.

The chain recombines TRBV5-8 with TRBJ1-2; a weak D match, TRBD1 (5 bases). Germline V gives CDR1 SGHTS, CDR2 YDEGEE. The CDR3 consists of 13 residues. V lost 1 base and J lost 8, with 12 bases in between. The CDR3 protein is CASSLQDGAGYTF. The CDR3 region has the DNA TGTGCCAGCAGCTTGCAGGACGGGGCGGGCTACACCTTC.

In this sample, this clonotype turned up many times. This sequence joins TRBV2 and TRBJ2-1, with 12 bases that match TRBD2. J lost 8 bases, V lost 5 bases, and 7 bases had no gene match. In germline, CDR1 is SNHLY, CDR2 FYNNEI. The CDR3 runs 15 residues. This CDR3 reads CASSYLAGGGDEQFF. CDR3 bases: TGTGCCAGCAGTTATCTAGCGGGAGGGGGCGATGAGCAGTTCTTC.

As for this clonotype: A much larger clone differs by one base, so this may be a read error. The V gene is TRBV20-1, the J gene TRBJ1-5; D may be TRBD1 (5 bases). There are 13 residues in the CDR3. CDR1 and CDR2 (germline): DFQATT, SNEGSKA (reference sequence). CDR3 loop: CSAKDGTNQPHHF. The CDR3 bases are TGCAGTGCTAAGGACGGGACCAATCAGCCCCATCATTTT.

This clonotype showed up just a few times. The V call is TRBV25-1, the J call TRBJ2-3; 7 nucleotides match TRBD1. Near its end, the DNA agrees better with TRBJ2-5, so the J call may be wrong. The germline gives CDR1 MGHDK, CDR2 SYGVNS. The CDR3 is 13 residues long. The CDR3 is CASSDRVLETQYF. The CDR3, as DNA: TGTGCCAGCAGCGACAGGGTTTTAGAGACCCAGTACTTC.

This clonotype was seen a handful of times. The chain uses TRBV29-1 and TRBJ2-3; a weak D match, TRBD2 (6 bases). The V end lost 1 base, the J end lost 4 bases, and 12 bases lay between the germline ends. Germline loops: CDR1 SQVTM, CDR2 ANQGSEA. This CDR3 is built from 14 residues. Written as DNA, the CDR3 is TGCAGCGTTGAAGGTGCGGGGCGATCAGATACGCAGTATTTT. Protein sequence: CSVEGAGRSDTQYF.

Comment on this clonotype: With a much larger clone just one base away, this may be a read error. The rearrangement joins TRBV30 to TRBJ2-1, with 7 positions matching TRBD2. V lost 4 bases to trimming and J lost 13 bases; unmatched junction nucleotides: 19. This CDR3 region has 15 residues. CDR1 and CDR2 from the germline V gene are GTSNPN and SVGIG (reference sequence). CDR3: CAWTSGLNAKETQFF. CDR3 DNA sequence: TGTGCCTGGACTAGCGGTCTAAATGCTAAAGAGACCCAGTTCTTC.

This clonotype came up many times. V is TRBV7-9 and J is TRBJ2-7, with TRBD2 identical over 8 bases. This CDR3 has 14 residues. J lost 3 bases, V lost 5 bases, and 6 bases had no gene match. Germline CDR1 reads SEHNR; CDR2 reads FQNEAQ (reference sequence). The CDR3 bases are TGTGCCAGCAGCCGGGAGGGCAAATACTACGAGCAGTACTTC. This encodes CASSREGKYYEQYF. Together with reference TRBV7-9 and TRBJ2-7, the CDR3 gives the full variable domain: DTGVSQNPRHKITKRGQNVTFRCDPISEHNRLYWYRQTLGQGPEFLTYFQNEAQLEKSRLLSDRFSAERPKGSFSTLEIQRTEQGDSAMYLCASSREGKYYEQYFGPGTRLTVT.

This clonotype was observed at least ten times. CDR3 sequence reads: CASSLDSQGNEQFF. CDR3 sequence (DNA): TGTGCCAGCAGCTTGGACAGCCAGGGGAATGAGCAGTTCTTC. The chain couples TRBV5-4 to TRBJ2-1; a possible D gene is TRBD1 (6 bases). From germline, CDR1 is SGHNT and CDR2 YYREEE (reference sequence). Trimming cost V 0 bases and J 7 bases, with 11 bases left between them. The CDR3 covers 14 residues.

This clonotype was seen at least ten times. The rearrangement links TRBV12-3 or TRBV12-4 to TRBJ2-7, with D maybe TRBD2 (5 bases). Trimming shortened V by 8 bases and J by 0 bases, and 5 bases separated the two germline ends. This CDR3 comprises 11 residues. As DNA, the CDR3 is TGTGCCAGCGGGAGCTCCTACGAGCAGTACTTC. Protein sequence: CASGSSYEQYF.

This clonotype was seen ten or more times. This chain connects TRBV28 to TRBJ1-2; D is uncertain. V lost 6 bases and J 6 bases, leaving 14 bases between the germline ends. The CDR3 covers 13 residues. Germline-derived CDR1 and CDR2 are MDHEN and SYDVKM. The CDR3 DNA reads TGTGCCAGCAGACAGTTTGGAAGGGATGGCTACACCTTC. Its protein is CASRQFGRDGYTF.